These T cell receptor beta chains were read from a single sample in a study of cytotoxic CD8 clonotypes in ibrutinib-treated CLL. Sequenced by immunoSEQ multiplex PCR; TCRdb stores in-frame clones only, minus some. The sample yields around 160,000 clones, 81% seen once. The sequenced sample was PBMCs, obtained after 12 months of ibrutinib treatment. The receptors originated from a human donor with chronic lymphocytic leukemia. CDR3s include the opening cysteine and the closing phenylalanine or tryptophan. The order of the fields is clone size, J gene, D gene, V gene, CDR3 protein, CDR3 DNA. A D gene is named only where the DNA matches it firmly. Size tells how often a clone was seen (once, few, many) or the class of an expanded clone, and some rows leave it out.

. | TRBJ1-3 | . | TRBV28 | CASSRWGAGGNTIYF | TGTGCCAGCAGTCGATGGGGGGCCGGTGGAAACACCATATATTTT
. | TRBJ1-5 | TRBD1 | TRBV2 | CASSEGSGTVHNQPQHF | TGTGCCAGCAGTGAAGGTAGCGGGACAGTCCACAATCAGCCCCAGCATTTT
once | TRBJ2-7 | TRBD2 | TRBV14 | CASSLYPSGYEQYF | TGTGCCAGCAGCCTTTATCCTAGCGGCTACGAGCAGTACTTC
. | TRBJ1-3 | . | TRBV6-5 | CASSSPGGGAGNTIYF | TGTGCCAGCAGTTCCCCCGGGGGAGGAGCTGGAAACACCATATATTTT
. | TRBJ1-1 | TRBD1 | TRBV7-2 | CASSSGQPTLNTEAFF | TGTGCCAGCAGCTCGGGACAGCCTACCTTGAACACTGAAGCTTTCTTT
. | TRBJ2-3 | . | TRBV7-9 | CASSSRVGGQGTDTQYF | TGTGCCAGCAGCTCCCGGGTGGGGGGGCAAGGAACAGATACGCAGTATTTT
. | TRBJ2-7 | TRBD1 | TRBV7-3 | CASSLTPDRVDYEQYF | TGTGCCAGCAGCTTAACCCCGGACAGGGTGGACTACGAGCAGTACTTC
. | TRBJ2-3 | . | TRBV2 | CASSEVTMATDTQYF | TGTGCCAGCAGTGAGGTGACCATGGCCACAGATACGCAGTATTTT
. | TRBJ1-1 | . | TRBV28 | CASSSHMNTEAFF | TGTGCCAGCAGTTCGCATATGAACACTGAAGCTTTCTTT
. | TRBJ2-5 | . | TRBV19 | CASSPNRALGQETQYF | TGTGCCAGTAGCCCTAACAGGGCTCTCGGCCAAGAGACCCAGTACTTC
. | TRBJ2-1 | TRBD2 | TRBV9 | CASSARGTRSRNEQFF | TGTGCCAGCAGCGCCCGAGGGACTAGATCTCGCAATGAGCAGTTCTTC
. | TRBJ1-5 | . | TRBV19 | CASSIALQRWGRADQYQPQHF | TGTGCCAGTAGTATAGCCCTTCAAAGATGGGGCCGGGCAGACCAATATCAGCCCCAGCATTTT
. | TRBJ2-5 | . | TRBV27 | CARPYGPVPQETQYF | TGTGCCCGCCCCTACGGCCCTGTCCCCCAAGAGACCCAGTACTTC
. | TRBJ2-1 | . | TRBV2 | CASSQGPDRYNEQFF | TGTGCCAGCAGCCAGGGGCCGGACCGCTACAATGAGCAGTTCTTC
. | TRBJ1-1 | TRBD1 | TRBV28 | CASSTGQGGWNTEAFF | TGTGCCAGCAGTACGGGACAGGGGGGTTGGAACACTGAAGCTTTCTTT
once | TRBJ1-1 | . | TRBV2 | CASTGRPIFAFF | TGTGCCAGCACTGGACGGCCGATTTTTGCTTTCTTT
. | TRBJ2-7 | TRBD1 | TRBV28 | CASSVTTGGVGEQYF | TGTGCCAGCAGTGTCACGACAGGGGGAGTGGGCGAGCAGTACTTC
. | TRBJ1-2 | . | TRBV19 | CASSIGTSPRYGYTF | TGTGCCAGTAGTATCGGGACGTCCCCGCGCTATGGCTACACCTTC
few | TRBJ2-3 | . | TRBV5-1 | CASGSSDTQYF | TGCGCCAGCGGGTCGTCGGATACGCAGTATTTT
. | TRBJ1-2 | TRBD1 | TRBV9 | CASSLGQDNYGYTF | TGTGCCAGCAGCTTAGGACAGGATAACTATGGCTACACCTTC
. | TRBJ2-1 | . | TRBV19 | CASTFRSSSGSSYNEQFF | TGTGCCAGTACCTTTCGCAGCTCCAGCGGAAGCTCCTACAATGAGCAGTTCTTC
. | TRBJ2-4 | TRBD2 | TRBV11-3 | CASSLASGVAKNIQYF | TGTGCCAGCAGCTTGGCCAGCGGGGTAGCCAAAAACATTCAGTACTTC
few | TRBJ2-7 | . | TRBV19 | CASSIMGQPPGEQYF | TGTGCCAGTAGTATTATGGGGCAGCCTCCTGGGGAGCAGTACTTC